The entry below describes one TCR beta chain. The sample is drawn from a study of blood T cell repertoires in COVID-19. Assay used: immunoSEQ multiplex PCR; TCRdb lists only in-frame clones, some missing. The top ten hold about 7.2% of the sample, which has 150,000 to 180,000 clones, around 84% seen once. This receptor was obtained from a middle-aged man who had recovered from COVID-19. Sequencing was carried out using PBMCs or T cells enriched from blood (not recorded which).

This CDR3 is CSVEAGGEFVAFF. CDR3 nucleotide sequence: TGCAGCGTTGAAGCAGGGGGCGAGTTTGTAGCTTTCTTT. J is TRBJ1-1 and V is TRBV29-1, with 8 bases aligning to TRBD1. V was pared by 1 base and J by 10 bases, with 8 bases of the junction left unmatched. CDR3 length: 13 residues. The germline CDR1 and CDR2 sequences are SQVTM and ANQGSEA.